A selection of T cell receptor beta chains follows, all from one sample in a study of shared clonotypes between healthy human individuals. The protocol was immunoSEQ multiplex PCR, while the TCRdb copy is restricted to in-frame clones and leaves out a portion. The sample holds hundreds of thousands of clones, around 79% seen once. The specimen sequenced was PBMCs. The receptors shown here come from a middle-aged woman in good health. Some clones in this sample may be carry-over from other donors' samples. CDR3s include the opening cysteine and the closing phenylalanine or tryptophan. The D gene is left open where the match is weak. Some rows have no size entry. The others give once, few or many, or a class for an expanded clone.

clone_size: -; cdr3_length: 14; v_call: TRBV28; j_call: TRBJ2-7; d_call: TRBD2; cdr3_aa: CASSLRLAGGPPYF; cdr3_nt: TGTGCCAGCAGTTTACGACTAGCGGGAGGCCCACCGTACTTC
clone_size: -; cdr3_length: 14; v_call: TRBV5-1; j_call: TRBJ1-4; d_call: TRBD1; cdr3_aa: CASSGTGGGEKLFF; cdr3_nt: TGCGCCAGCAGCGGGACAGGGGGCGGTGAAAAACTGTTTTTT
clone_size: -; cdr3_length: 14; v_call: TRBV6-5; j_call: TRBJ1-1; d_call: -; cdr3_aa: CASSVRVVDTEAFF; cdr3_nt: TGTGCCAGCAGTGTCAGGGTTGTCGACACTGAAGCTTTCTTT
clone_size: -; cdr3_length: 14; v_call: TRBV28; j_call: TRBJ2-1; d_call: TRBD2; cdr3_aa: CASRRLAGYNEQFF; cdr3_nt: TGTGCCAGCAGACGACTAGCGGGCTACAATGAGCAGTTCTTC
clone_size: -; cdr3_length: 16; v_call: TRBV12-5; j_call: TRBJ2-6; d_call: -; cdr3_aa: CASGRLAESGANVLTF; cdr3_nt: TGTGCTAGTGGTCGACTGGCAGAATCTGGGGCCAACGTCCTGACTTTC
clone_size: -; cdr3_length: 13; v_call: TRBV29-1; j_call: TRBJ2-7; d_call: -; cdr3_aa: CSVEMPGSYEQYF; cdr3_nt: TGCAGCGTTGAAATGCCGGGTTCCTACGAGCAGTACTTC
clone_size: -; cdr3_length: 15; v_call: TRBV5-4; j_call: TRBJ2-7; d_call: TRBD1; cdr3_aa: CASSYGQGNSYEQYF; cdr3_nt: TGTGCCAGCAGCTACGGACAGGGAAACTCCTACGAGCAGTACTTC
clone_size: -; cdr3_length: 14; v_call: TRBV6-1; j_call: TRBJ2-5; d_call: TRBD1; cdr3_aa: CASSTGGWWETQYF; cdr3_nt: TGTGCCAGCAGTACAGGGGGATGGTGGGAGACCCAGTACTTC
clone_size: -; cdr3_length: 16; v_call: TRBV16; j_call: TRBJ2-4; d_call: -; cdr3_aa: CASSQYQGMGKNIQYF; cdr3_nt: TGTGCCAGCAGCCAGTACCAGGGGATGGGTAAGAACATTCAGTACTTC
clone_size: -; cdr3_length: 13; v_call: TRBV6-1; j_call: TRBJ2-2; d_call: TRBD2; cdr3_aa: CASRGGRAGELFF; cdr3_nt: TGTGCCAGCAGAGGCGGGAGGGCCGGGGAGCTGTTTTTT
clone_size: -; cdr3_length: 14; v_call: TRBV7-2; j_call: TRBJ1-5; d_call: -; cdr3_aa: CASSLKQGPQPQHF; cdr3_nt: TGTGCCAGCAGCTTAAAGCAGGGGCCTCAGCCCCAGCATTTT
clone_size: -; cdr3_length: 14; v_call: TRBV30; j_call: TRBJ2-7; d_call: -; cdr3_aa: CAWRVGPKIYEQYF; cdr3_nt: TGTGCCTGGAGAGTGGGTCCTAAAATCTACGAGCAGTACTTC
clone_size: -; cdr3_length: 16; v_call: TRBV11-3; j_call: TRBJ2-7; d_call: -; cdr3_aa: CASSGGTPGETYEQYF; cdr3_nt: TGTGCCAGCAGCGGGGGGACGCCCGGTGAGACCTACGAGCAGTACTTC
clone_size: -; cdr3_length: 14; v_call: TRBV4-1; j_call: TRBJ2-1; d_call: -; cdr3_aa: CASSATGRLNEQFF; cdr3_nt: TGCGCCAGCAGCGCGACGGGACGGCTCAATGAGCAGTTCTTC
clone_size: once; cdr3_length: 13; v_call: TRBV11-2; j_call: TRBJ2-5; d_call: -; cdr3_aa: CASSHGTQETQYF; cdr3_nt: TGTGCCAGCAGCCACGGGACCCAAGAGACCCAGTACTTC
clone_size: -; cdr3_length: 16; v_call: TRBV30; j_call: TRBJ2-7; d_call: TRBD1; cdr3_aa: CASTPVLGQGAYEQYF; cdr3_nt: TGTGCCAGCACCCCGGTTCTCGGACAGGGGGCTTATGAGCAGTACTTC
clone_size: once; cdr3_length: 14; v_call: TRBV9; j_call: TRBJ2-1; d_call: -; cdr3_aa: CASSVGGSHNEQFF; cdr3_nt: TGTGCCAGCAGCGTGGGGGGTAGCCACAATGAGCAGTTCTTC
clone_size: -; cdr3_length: 17; v_call: TRBV7-2; j_call: TRBJ2-1; d_call: -; cdr3_aa: CASSLDVVVRGYNEQFF; cdr3_nt: TGTGCCAGCAGCTTAGACGTCGTTGTTCGGGGCTACAATGAGCAGTTCTTC
clone_size: -; cdr3_length: 13; v_call: TRBV6-5; j_call: TRBJ2-3; d_call: TRBD1; cdr3_aa: CASRETGADTQYF; cdr3_nt: TGTGCCAGCAGGGAGACAGGGGCCGATACGCAGTATTTT
clone_size: -; cdr3_length: 14; v_call: TRBV10-3; j_call: TRBJ2-5; d_call: -; cdr3_aa: CAISESKTQETQYF; cdr3_nt: TGTGCCATCAGTGAGTCGAAAACCCAAGAGACCCAGTACTTC
clone_size: -; cdr3_length: 18; v_call: TRBV5-1; j_call: TRBJ2-6; d_call: -; cdr3_aa: CASSPGLSSLNGANVLTF; cdr3_nt: TGCGCCAGCAGCCCCGGTTTATCCTCCCTGAATGGGGCCAACGTCCTGACTTTC
clone_size: -; cdr3_length: 12; v_call: TRBV11-1; j_call: TRBJ2-3; d_call: -; cdr3_aa: CASRDDTDTQYF; cdr3_nt: TGTGCCAGCAGGGACGACACAGATACGCAGTATTTT